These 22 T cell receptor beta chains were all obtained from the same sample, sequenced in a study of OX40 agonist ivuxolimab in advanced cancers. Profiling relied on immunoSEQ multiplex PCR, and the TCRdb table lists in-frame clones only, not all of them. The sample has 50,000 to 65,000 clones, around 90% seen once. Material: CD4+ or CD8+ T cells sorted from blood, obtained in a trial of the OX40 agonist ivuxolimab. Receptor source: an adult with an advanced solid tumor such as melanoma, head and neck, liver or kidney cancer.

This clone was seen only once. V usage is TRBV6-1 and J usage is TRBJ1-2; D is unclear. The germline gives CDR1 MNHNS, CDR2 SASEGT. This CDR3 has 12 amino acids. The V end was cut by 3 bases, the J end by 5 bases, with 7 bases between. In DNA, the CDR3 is TGTGCCAGCAGTGATAAGGGTTATGGCTACACCTTC. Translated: CASSDKGYGYTF.

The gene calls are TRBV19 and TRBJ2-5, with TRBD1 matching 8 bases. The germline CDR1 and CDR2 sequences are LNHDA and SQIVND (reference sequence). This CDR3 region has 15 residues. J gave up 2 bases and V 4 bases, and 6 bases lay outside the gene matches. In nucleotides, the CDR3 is TGTGCCAGTAGTACTCTACGGACAGGGCAAGAGACCCAGTACTTC. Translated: CASSTLRTGQETQYF.

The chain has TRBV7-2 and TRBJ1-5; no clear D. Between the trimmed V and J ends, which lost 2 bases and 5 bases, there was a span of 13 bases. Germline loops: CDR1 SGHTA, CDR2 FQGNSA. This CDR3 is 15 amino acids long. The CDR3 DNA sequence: TGTGCCAGCAGCTTAAATTTGGCGGGCGATCAGCCCCAGCATTTT. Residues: CASSLNLAGDQPQHF.

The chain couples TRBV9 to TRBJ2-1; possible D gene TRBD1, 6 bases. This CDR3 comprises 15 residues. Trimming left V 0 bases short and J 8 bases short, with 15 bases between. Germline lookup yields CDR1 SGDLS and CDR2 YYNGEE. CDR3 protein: CASSVEQGLIHEQFF. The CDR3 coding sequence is TGTGCCAGCAGCGTAGAACAGGGCCTCATCCATGAGCAGTTCTTC.

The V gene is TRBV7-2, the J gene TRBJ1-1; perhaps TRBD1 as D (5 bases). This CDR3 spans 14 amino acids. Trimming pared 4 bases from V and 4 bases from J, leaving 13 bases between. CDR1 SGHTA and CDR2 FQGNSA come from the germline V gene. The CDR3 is CASSSGGRSTEAFF. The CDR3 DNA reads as TGTGCCAGCAGCTCGGGGGGAAGATCCACTGAAGCTTTCTTT.

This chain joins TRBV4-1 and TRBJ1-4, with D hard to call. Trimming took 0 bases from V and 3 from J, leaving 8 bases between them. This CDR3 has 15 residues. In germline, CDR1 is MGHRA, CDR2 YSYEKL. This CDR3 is CASSQDRLPNEKLFF. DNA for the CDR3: TGCGCCAGCAGCCAAGATCGCCTGCCTAATGAAAAACTGTTTTTT.

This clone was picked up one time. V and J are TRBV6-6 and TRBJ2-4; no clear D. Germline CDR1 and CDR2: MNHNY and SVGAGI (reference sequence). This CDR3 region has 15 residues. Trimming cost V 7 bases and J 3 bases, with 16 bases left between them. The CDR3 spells CASKYAWDLKNIQYF. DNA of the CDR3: TGTGCCAGCAAGTACGCGTGGGATCTCAAAAACATTCAGTACTTC.

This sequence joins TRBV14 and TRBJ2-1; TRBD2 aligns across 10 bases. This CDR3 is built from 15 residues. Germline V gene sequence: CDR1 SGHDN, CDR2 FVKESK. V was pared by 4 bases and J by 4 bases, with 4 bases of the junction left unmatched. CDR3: CASSLAGGGYNEQFF. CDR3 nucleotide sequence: TGTGCCAGCAGCCTAGCGGGAGGCGGTTACAATGAGCAGTTCTTC.

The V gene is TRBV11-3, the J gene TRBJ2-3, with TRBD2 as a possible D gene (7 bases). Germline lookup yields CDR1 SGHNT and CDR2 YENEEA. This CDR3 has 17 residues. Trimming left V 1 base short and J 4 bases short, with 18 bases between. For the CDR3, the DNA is TGTGCCAGCAGCTTAGGCCTCGGAGGGGGGGCAGCAGATACGCAGTATTTT. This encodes CASSLGLGGGAADTQYF.

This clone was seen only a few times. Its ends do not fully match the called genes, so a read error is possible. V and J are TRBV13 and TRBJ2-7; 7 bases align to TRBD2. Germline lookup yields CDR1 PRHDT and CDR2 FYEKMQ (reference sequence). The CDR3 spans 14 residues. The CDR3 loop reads CASTLGPSGYEQYF. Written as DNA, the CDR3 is TGTGCCAGCACCTTAGGTCCTAGCGGCTACGAGCAGTACTTC.

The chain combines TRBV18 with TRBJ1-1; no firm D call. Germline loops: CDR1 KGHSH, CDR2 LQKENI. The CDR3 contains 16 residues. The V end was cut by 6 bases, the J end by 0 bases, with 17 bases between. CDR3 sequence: CASSPGLFSLNTEAFF. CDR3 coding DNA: TGTGCCAGCTCGCCCGGACTTTTTTCTTTGAACACTGAAGCTTTCTTT.

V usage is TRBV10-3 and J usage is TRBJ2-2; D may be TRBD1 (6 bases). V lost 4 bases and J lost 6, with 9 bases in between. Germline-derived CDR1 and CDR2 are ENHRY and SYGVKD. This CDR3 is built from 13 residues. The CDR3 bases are TGTGCCATCAGTGCACCAGGGGCCGGGGAGCTGTTTTTT. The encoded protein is CAISAPGAGELFF.

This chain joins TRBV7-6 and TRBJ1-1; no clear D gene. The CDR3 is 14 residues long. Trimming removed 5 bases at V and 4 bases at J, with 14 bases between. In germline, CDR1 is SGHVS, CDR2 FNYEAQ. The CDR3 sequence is CASSQREVPTEAFF. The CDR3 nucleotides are TGTGCCAGCAGCCAAAGGGAGGTCCCCACTGAAGCTTTCTTT.

The CDR3 spells CASSLDRGQGNTIYF. The CDR3 DNA is TGTGCCAGCAGCTTAGACAGGGGACAAGGAAACACCATATATTTT. The rearrangement links TRBV7-2 to TRBJ1-3; 7 nucleotides line up with TRBD1. The CDR3 contains 15 residues. After removal of 1 base from V and 4 bases from J, the junction contained 4 bases not matched to a gene. Germline CDR1 is SGHTA and CDR2 is FQGNSA.

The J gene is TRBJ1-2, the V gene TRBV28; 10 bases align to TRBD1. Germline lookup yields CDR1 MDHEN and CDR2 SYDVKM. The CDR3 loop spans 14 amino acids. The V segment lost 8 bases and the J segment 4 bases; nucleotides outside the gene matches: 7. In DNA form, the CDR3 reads TGTGCCAGCGACAGGGGGCAACTAGGCTATGGCTACACCTTC. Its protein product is CASDRGQLGYGYTF.

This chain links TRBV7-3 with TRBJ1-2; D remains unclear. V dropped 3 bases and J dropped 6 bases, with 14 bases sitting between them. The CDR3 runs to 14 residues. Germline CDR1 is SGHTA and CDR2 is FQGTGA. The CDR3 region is CASSLTDAKNGYTF. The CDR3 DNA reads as TGTGCCAGCAGCTTGACGGACGCTAAAAATGGCTACACCTTC.

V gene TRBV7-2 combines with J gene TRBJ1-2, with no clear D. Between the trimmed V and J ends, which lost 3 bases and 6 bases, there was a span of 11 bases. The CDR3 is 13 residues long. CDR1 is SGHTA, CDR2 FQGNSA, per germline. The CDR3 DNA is TGTGCCAGCAGCTTGAGAGGATATCATGGCTACACCTTC. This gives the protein CASSLRGYHGYTF.

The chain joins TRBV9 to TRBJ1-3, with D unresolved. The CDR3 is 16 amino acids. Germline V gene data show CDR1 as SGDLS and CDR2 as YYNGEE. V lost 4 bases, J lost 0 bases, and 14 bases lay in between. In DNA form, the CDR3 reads TGTGCCAGCAGCCAGTACTCAGGTATCTCTGGAAACACCATATATTTT. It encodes CASSQYSGISGNTIYF.

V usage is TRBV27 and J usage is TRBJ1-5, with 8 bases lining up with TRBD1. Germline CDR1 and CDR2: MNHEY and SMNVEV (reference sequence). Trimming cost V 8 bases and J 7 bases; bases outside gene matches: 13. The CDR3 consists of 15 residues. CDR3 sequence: CASGVGQEVNQPQHF. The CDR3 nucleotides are TGTGCCAGCGGAGTGGGACAGGAGGTAAACCAGCCCCAGCATTTT.

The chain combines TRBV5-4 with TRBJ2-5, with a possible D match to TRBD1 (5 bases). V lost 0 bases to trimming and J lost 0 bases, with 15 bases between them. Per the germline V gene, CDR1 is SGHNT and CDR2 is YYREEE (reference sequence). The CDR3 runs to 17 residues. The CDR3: CASSLGVGRANQETQYF. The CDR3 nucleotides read TGTGCCAGCAGCTTGGGGGTGGGCAGGGCGAACCAAGAGACCCAGTACTTC.

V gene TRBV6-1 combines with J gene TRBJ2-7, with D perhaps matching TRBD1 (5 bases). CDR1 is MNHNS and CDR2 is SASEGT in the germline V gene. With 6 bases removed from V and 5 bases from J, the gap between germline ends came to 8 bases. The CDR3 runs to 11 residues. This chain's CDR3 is CASSQGNEQYF. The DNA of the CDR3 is TGTGCCAGCAGCCAGGGCAACGAGCAGTACTTC.

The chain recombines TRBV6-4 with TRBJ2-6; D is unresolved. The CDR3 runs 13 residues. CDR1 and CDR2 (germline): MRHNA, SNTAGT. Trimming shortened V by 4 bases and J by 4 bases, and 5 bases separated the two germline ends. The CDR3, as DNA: TGTGCCAGCAGTGTTGCAGGGGCCAACGTCCTGACTTTC. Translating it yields CASSVAGANVLTF.